The entry below describes one T cell receptor (beta chain). This entry belongs to a study of shared clonotypes between healthy human individuals. Only CD45RO-negative cells positively selected for CCR7 counted as naive CD8 cells, so terminally differentiated effector memory CD45RA+ cells were excluded. Measured with immunoSEQ multiplex PCR; TCRdb has only the in-frame clones, and not every one. The sample lists roughly 2.1 million clones; more than 85% were seen once. This CDR3 spans 15 amino acids. Trimming cost V 9 bases and J 4 bases, with 22 bases left between them. Looked up from germline, CDR1 is MDHEN and CDR2 is SYDVKM.

The origin of this receptor is a man between 18 and 29 years old in good health. Some clones in this sample may be carry-over from other donors' samples. Sequencing input: naive CD8+ T cells from PBMCs. This chain connects TRBV28 to TRBJ2-7, with a possible D match to TRBD2 (5 bases). The CDR3 DNA sequence: TGTGCCAGTTCCGATCCGGGAACCCCCTTATACGAGCAGTACTTC. Translation: CASSDPGTPLYEQYF.